This T cell receptor (beta chain) is from a study of T cells in Graves' hyperthyroidism and ophthalmopathy. Study as a whole: Peripheral blood samples were taken at initial diagnosis, prior to any treatment. Points from the study as a whole: Appearing also in blood were most of the thyroid clonotypes expanded above 0.001.

Amplification yielded TCR beta CDR3 regions, with RNA transcripts as the source. The study used the HTBI primer set for a first-round RT-PCR of the TCR CDR3. TCRdb ran MiXCR on the multiplex PCR reads and lists one entry per CDR3 protein. The table lists 500,000 to 750,000 distinct CDR3 sequences, around a sixth of them singletons. With a duration under 2 months, the hyperthyroidism was newly diagnosed in patients aged 18 to 65. Out of approximately 9.9 ml of fresh peripheral blood came the PBMCs. The sample holds a few counts of this clonotype. Its antigen is not identified. CDR3 length equals 18 residues. J lost 5 bases, V lost 2 bases, and 15 bases had no gene match. CDR1 MNHEY and CDR2 SMNVEV come from the germline V gene (reference sequence).

This clonotype was obtained from a young woman with Graves' hyperthyroidism. The J gene is TRBJ2-3, the V gene TRBV27; 8 nucleotides line up with TRBD2. Sequenced sample: blood. CDR3 region: CASSLPVRGGADRDTQYF. CDR3 nucleotides: TGTGCCAGCAGTTTACCTGTCCGGGGGGGGGCTGATAGAGATACGCAGTATTTT.